A selection of T cell receptor beta chains follows, all from one sample in a study of T-cell memory formation after mild COVID-19. MiXCR was run by TCRdb on the 5' RACE reads, yielding one entry per CDR3 protein. The repertoire includes just under 150,000 distinct CDR3 sequences, 6% of them detected once, and approximately 2.2% sits in the top ten. The sequenced material came from PBMCs or a T cell subset sorted from them (not recorded which). Receptors were obtained from an adult woman who had mild COVID-19 (a few samples of this study predate the infection). Cell type and time point are not known. Each CDR3 is given with its conserved first and last residue. D genes are given only for firm matches. Rows may omit the clone size; those that give it use once, few, many or a size class.

j_call | clone_size | v_call | d_call | cdr3_aa | cdr3_nt
TRBJ2-1 | few | TRBV10-3 | . | CAINRGDTASYNEQFF | TGTGCCATCAATCGGGGCGACACCGCCTCCTACAATGAGCAGTTCTTC
TRBJ1-2 | few | TRBV6-2/TRBV6-3 | . | CASSDMGYGYTF | TGTGCCAGCAGTGATATGGGCTATGGCTACACCTTC
TRBJ2-3 | . | TRBV12-3/TRBV12-4 | . | CASSKQTGTDTQYF | TGTGCCAGCAGCAAACAAACAGGGACCGATACGCAGTATTTT
TRBJ2-1 | many | TRBV29-1 | . | CSVGVRGAPPFF | TGCAGCGTTGGGGTGAGGGGGGCGCCCCCGTTCTTC
TRBJ2-1 | many | TRBV4-3 | . | CASSQDPLSSYNEQFF | TGCGCCAGCAGCCAAGATCCTTTGAGCTCCTACAATGAGCAGTTCTTC
TRBJ2-5 | many | TRBV11-2 | . | CASSLGSGGGETQYF | TGTGCCAGCAGCTTGGGGTCAGGGGGGGGAGAGACCCAGTACTTC
TRBJ1-6 | few | TRBV2 | . | CASSLSRGRIDSPLHF | TGTGCCAGCAGTTTGTCCCGAGGGAGGATCGATTCACCCCTCCACTTT
TRBJ1-1 | . | TRBV7-3 | . | CASSPQAGLEAFF | TGTGCCAGCAGCCCCCAGGCTGGGCTTGAAGCTTTCTTT
TRBJ1-1 | . | TRBV6-5 | . | CASSYGHLNTEAFF | TGTGCCAGCAGTTACGGACACCTGAACACTGAAGCTTTCTTT
TRBJ1-2 | . | TRBV3-1 | . | CASSRTQVPPYDYTF | TGTGCCAGCAGCCGGACACAGGTCCCGCCTTATGACTACACCTTC
TRBJ2-5 | many | TRBV24-1 | . | CATSDHHGTSKETQYF | TGTGCCACCAGTGATCACCATGGGACATCCAAGGAGACCCAGTACTTC
TRBJ1-2 | many | TRBV25-1 | . | CASSDTWDGRHYGYTF | TGTGCCAGCAGTGACACATGGGACGGGCGGCACTATGGCTACACCTTC
TRBJ1-1 | few | TRBV20-1 | . | CSAKRNTEAFF | TGCAGTGCCAAAAGGAACACTGAAGCTTTCTTT
TRBJ2-1 | many | TRBV6-5 | . | CASSFSGYNEQFF | TGTGCCAGCAGTTTTAGCGGATACAATGAGCAGTTCTTC
TRBJ2-3 | . | TRBV27 | TRBD1 | CASSLNQGEDTQYF | TGTGCCAGCAGTTTAAATCAGGGGGAAGATACGCAGTATTTT
TRBJ2-3 | many | TRBV25-1 | TRBD2 | CASSGGLAGVTDTQYF | TGTGCCAGCAGTGGCGGACTAGCGGGTGTGACAGATACGCAGTATTTT
TRBJ1-1 | few | TRBV5-1 | TRBD1 | CASSLKFGTDKAFF | TGCGCCAGCAGCTTGAAGTTTGGGACAGATAAAGCTTTCTTT
TRBJ2-1 | many | TRBV12-3/TRBV12-4 | . | CASSLGTPPHEQFF | TGTGCCAGCAGTTTAGGGACTCCCCCTCATGAGCAGTTCTTC
TRBJ2-2 | . | TRBV6-6 | . | CASSYLRISSLTGELFF | TGTGCCAGCAGTTACTTGCGGATTTCATCCCTAACCGGGGAGCTGTTTTTT
TRBJ1-5 | few | TRBV12-3/TRBV12-4 | . | CASSFEGIGNQPQHF | TGTGCCAGCAGTTTTGAGGGAATAGGCAATCAGCCCCAGCATTTT
TRBJ1-1 | . | TRBV4-3 | . | CARSQDRDIEAFF | TGCGCCAGAAGCCAAGATCGGGACATCGAAGCTTTCTTT
TRBJ1-1 | . | TRBV27 | . | CASSLRGGTEAFF | TGTGCCAGCAGTCTGAGGGGGGGCACTGAAGCTTTCTTT
TRBJ2-3 | . | TRBV20-1 | TRBD2 | CSASHPGLAGAPPTDTQYF | TGCAGTGCTTCGCATCCGGGACTAGCGGGGGCCCCCCCCACAGATACGCAGTATTTT
TRBJ1-4 | many | TRBV5-1 | . | CASSWKGDEKLFF | TGCGCCAGCAGTTGGAAGGGGGATGAAAAACTGTTTTTT
TRBJ2-3 | few | TRBV3-1 | . | CASSQVEWTSTDTQYF | TGTGCCAGCAGCCAAGTGGAGTGGACTAGCACAGATACGCAGTATTTT
TRBJ2-1 | many | TRBV5-1 | . | CASSLLGGSYNEQFF | TGCGCCAGCAGCCTGCTAGGGGGCTCCTACAATGAGCAGTTCTTC
TRBJ2-7 | few | TRBV18 | TRBD2 | CASSPPGLPVYEQYF | TGTGCCAGCTCACCACCGGGACTACCGGTTTACGAGCAGTACTTC
TRBJ1-1 | . | TRBV29-1 | . | CSVEEDSYTEAFF | TGCAGCGTTGAAGAAGACAGTTACACTGAAGCTTTCTTT
TRBJ2-3 | . | TRBV10-3 | . | CAISEGRLASDTQYF | TGTGCCATCAGTGAGGGCCGGCTAGCGAGTGATACGCAGTATTTT
TRBJ1-6 | . | TRBV4-1 | . | CASSQIRGNNSPLHF | TGCGCCAGCAGCCAGATAAGGGGAAATAATTCACCCCTCCACTTT
TRBJ1-1 | many | TRBV5-1 | . | CASSPEGRAATEAFF | TGCGCCAGCAGCCCGGAGGGGAGGGCAGCGACCGAAGCTTTCTTT
TRBJ1-3 | many | TRBV30 | . | CAWGLSGNTIYF | TGTGCCTGGGGGCTCTCTGGAAACACCATATATTTT
TRBJ1-2 | many | TRBV5-1 | . | CASSSKLSIPREGYTF | TGCGCCAGCAGCTCAAAGCTATCTATTCCCAGGGAAGGCTACACCTTC
TRBJ2-1 | many | TRBV20-1 | . | CSASLTRVNEQFF | TGCAGTGCTAGCTTAACGCGGGTCAATGAGCAGTTCTTC
TRBJ2-3 | . | TRBV7-9 | TRBD2 | CASSPLRGGPKDTQYF | TGTGCCAGCAGCCCACTTAGGGGAGGGCCGAAAGATACGCAGTATTTT
TRBJ2-3 | many | TRBV7-2 | TRBD2 | CASSTTGTSFADTQYF | TGTGCCAGCAGCACCACCGGGACTAGCTTCGCAGATACGCAGTATTTT